This T cell receptor beta chain was captured by sequencing in a study of blood T cells in healthy people across ages. Donors were systemically healthy Caucasian individuals from Russia aged about 6 to 95 years. Primers used in a second PCR of roughly 6 to 11 cycles were a sample-barcoded 5' primer and a J-beta primer mix. In TCRdb, the 5' RACE reads were re-called with MiXCR into one record per CDR3 protein. The table includes approximately 960,000 distinct CDR3 sequences, almost 30% detected once. These sequences were also reported in another study, on T cells of mothers and their children. From that paper: Donation was provided by three healthy Caucasian mothers along with their six children. Each mother yielded more than 8 million TCR beta CDR3 reads. Each child yielded 2.5 million to 3 million reads.

Sequenced material: blood. The clonotype was recovered from a woman aged 40 to 50 in good health.

The CDR3 nucleotides are TGCGCCAGCAGCTCGTTCCCGGGGGGCACAGATACGCAGTATTTT. Its protein is CASSSFPGGTDTQYF. The V call is TRBV5-1, the J call TRBJ2-3, with D possibly being TRBD2 (6 bases). CDR3 length equals 15 residues. CDR1 and CDR2 from the germline V gene are SGHRS and YFSETQ. Trimming left V 3 bases short and J 1 base short, with 12 bases between.